A few counts support the clone carrying this T cell receptor (beta chain). What it binds is unknown. The CDR3 has 19 amino acids. V was pared by 6 bases and J by 2 bases, with 25 bases between. Germline loops: CDR1 MRHNA, CDR2 SNTAGT. The sample comes from a study of OX40 agonist ivuxolimab in advanced cancers. Across the whole study: People who had prior anti-PD-1, anti-PD-L1 or anti-CTLA-4 therapy could take part, and about 37% had some. Whole-study findings and limits: Fewer expanded clones were found on average in CD4+ than in CD8+ T cells. Specificity for antigen went undetermined in the expanded peripheral T cells.

Clones were sequenced by immunoSEQ multiplex PCR, and TCRdb holds only the in-frame ones, with some missing. The repertoire holds about 76,000 clones, around 85% seen once, with about 0.6% in the top ten. The sample here was CD4+ or CD8+ T cells sorted from blood, taken in a trial of the OX40 agonist ivuxolimab. This TCR was sampled from an adult with an advanced solid tumor such as melanoma, head and neck, liver or kidney cancer. This chain connects TRBV6-4 to TRBJ2-2, with D possibly being TRBD1 (6 bases). In DNA, the CDR3 is TGTGCCAGCAGGTACCCCCCGGGACAATTCTATGTTAACACCGGGGAGCTGTTTTTT. This codes for CASRYPPGQFYVNTGELFF.